Listed below are T cell receptor beta chains from one sample, sequenced in a study of cytomegalovirus exposure and HLA in healthy donors. The data were produced by immunoSEQ multiplex PCR, yet TCRdb's version contains in-frame clones alone and is incomplete. This repertoire shows about 180,000 clones, less than 90% found once; its top ten account for 1.4%. The sample comprised PBMCs. Receptors were obtained from a girl aged 10-17 years in good health and CMV-seropositive. Both conserved end residues are part of each CDR3. Each record gives: J gene, V gene, CDR3 protein.

J gene: TRBJ2-5
V gene: TRBV5-1
CDR3 protein: CASSLEGVRETQYF

J gene: TRBJ1-1
V gene: TRBV9
CDR3 protein: CASSDGQGNTEAFF

J gene: TRBJ1-5
V gene: TRBV6-1
CDR3 protein: CASSGRDRGLSNQPQHF

J gene: TRBJ1-1
V gene: TRBV6-5
CDR3 protein: CASSYAREGTEAFF

J gene: TRBJ2-1
V gene: TRBV27
CDR3 protein: CASRAAGQVLYNEQFF

J gene: TRBJ2-7
V gene: TRBV27
CDR3 protein: CASSHPRQVHEQYF

J gene: TRBJ2-3
V gene: TRBV2
CDR3 protein: CASVERITDTQYF

J gene: TRBJ2-3
V gene: TRBV5-3
CDR3 protein: CARSLAFGAGGTDTQYF

J gene: TRBJ1-1
V gene: TRBV5-4
CDR3 protein: CASSYDRTEAFF

J gene: TRBJ2-7
V gene: TRBV5-4
CDR3 protein: CASSPPDSSAYEQYF

J gene: TRBJ1-5
V gene: TRBV4-1
CDR3 protein: CASRGTGANQPQHF

J gene: TRBJ1-2
V gene: TRBV28
CDR3 protein: CATPGTGRINGYTF

J gene: TRBJ2-5
V gene: TRBV6-1
CDR3 protein: CASGGVRSSETQYF

J gene: TRBJ1-1
V gene: TRBV6-5
CDR3 protein: CASRRQGRNTEAFF

J gene: TRBJ2-1
V gene: TRBV7-3
CDR3 protein: CASSLVNGGEQFF

J gene: TRBJ1-1
V gene: TRBV7-9
CDR3 protein: CASSLVGGTGTEAFF

J gene: TRBJ2-1
V gene: TRBV6-5
CDR3 protein: CASSYRGLKFDEQFF

J gene: TRBJ1-6
V gene: TRBV5-6
CDR3 protein: CASSWDRGHSPLHF

J gene: TRBJ1-1
V gene: TRBV5-1
CDR3 protein: CASSGAYTEAFF

J gene: TRBJ1-1
V gene: TRBV20-1
CDR3 protein: CSPFREAFF

J gene: TRBJ2-7
V gene: TRBV4-2
CDR3 protein: CASSQREDEQYF

J gene: TRBJ1-4
V gene: TRBV20-1
CDR3 protein: CSPEGLTKLFF

J gene: TRBJ1-2
V gene: TRBV6-5
CDR3 protein: CASSEGALMGYTF

J gene: TRBJ2-7
V gene: TRBV5-6
CDR3 protein: CASSLPGAREQYF

J gene: TRBJ1-1
V gene: TRBV4-3
CDR3 protein: CASSQLRDTYTEAFF

J gene: TRBJ2-1
V gene: TRBV7-8
CDR3 protein: CASSLELLSYNEQFF

J gene: TRBJ2-2
V gene: TRBV12-5
CDR3 protein: CASGFSLAGERGDTGELFF

J gene: TRBJ2-2
V gene: TRBV5-1
CDR3 protein: CASSPHGGSDTGELFF

J gene: TRBJ1-1
V gene: TRBV14
CDR3 protein: CASSLRTGVNTEAFF

J gene: TRBJ2-1
V gene: TRBV18
CDR3 protein: CASSPVQRRDYNEQFF

J gene: TRBJ1-1
V gene: TRBV5-6
CDR3 protein: CASRATGNTEAFF

J gene: TRBJ2-5
V gene: TRBV7-9
CDR3 protein: CASSPSQLAGATETQYF

J gene: TRBJ2-3
V gene: TRBV18
CDR3 protein: CASSPGLAGGTDTQYF

J gene: TRBJ2-1
V gene: TRBV7-8
CDR3 protein: CASSLERGSYNEQFF

J gene: TRBJ2-1
V gene: TRBV9
CDR3 protein: CASSPLAGAYNEQFF

J gene: TRBJ1-5
V gene: TRBV2
CDR3 protein: CASRDRARQPQHF

J gene: TRBJ1-4
V gene: TRBV7-8
CDR3 protein: CASSLPWDVSLADEKLFF

J gene: TRBJ1-5
V gene: TRBV6-1
CDR3 protein: CASSEAALGTSGKYSNQPQHF

J gene: TRBJ2-7
V gene: TRBV27
CDR3 protein: CASSLSPTSYEQYF

J gene: TRBJ2-1
V gene: TRBV11-1
CDR3 protein: CASSSGLTFEQFF

J gene: TRBJ2-2
V gene: TRBV4-2
CDR3 protein: CASSQDPGVGGGELFF

J gene: TRBJ2-7
V gene: TRBV6-1
CDR3 protein: CASRRLAVAF

J gene: TRBJ2-7
V gene: TRBV7-6
CDR3 protein: CASSLGPRDEQYF

J gene: TRBJ2-5
V gene: TRBV7-9
CDR3 protein: CASSLESGLGETQYF

J gene: TRBJ1-1
V gene: TRBV6-5
CDR3 protein: CASSWVGENTEAFF

J gene: TRBJ2-3
V gene: TRBV7-2
CDR3 protein: CASSLNWRAGTDTQYF

J gene: TRBJ2-1
V gene: TRBV19
CDR3 protein: CASSIGLAEDNEQFF

J gene: TRBJ1-5
V gene: TRBV19
CDR3 protein: CASGGRGWSQPQHF

J gene: TRBJ2-5
V gene: TRBV5-1
CDR3 protein: CASSLALTAIPQETQYF

J gene: TRBJ1-4
V gene: TRBV27
CDR3 protein: CASSPGQLKKLFF

J gene: TRBJ2-5
V gene: TRBV9
CDR3 protein: CASSGTGTQYF